Listed below are T cell receptor beta chains from one sample, sequenced in a study of metastatic and nonmetastatic thyroid tumors. TCRdb redid the clone calls on the PCR reads using MiXCR. The sample lists over 50,000 clones; 25% to 30% were seen once. The material sequenced was blood. The receptor source for this set is a female donor with papillary thyroid cancer or a benign thyroid nodule (not recorded which). Some clones in this sample may be carry-over from other donors' samples. CDR3s include the opening cysteine and the closing phenylalanine or tryptophan. The D gene is left open where the match is weak. Not every row has a clone size; where given, it reads once, few, many or a size class.

>few|TRBV6-1|TRBJ2-7|.
CASQLSLGYEQYF
TGTGCCAGCCAACTTAGCCTTGGCTACGAGCAGTACTTC
>few|TRBV12-3/TRBV12-4|TRBJ1-1|.
CASSIGTAEAFF
TGTGCCAGCAGTATTGGGACTGCTGAAGCTTTCTTT
>.|TRBV11-2|TRBJ2-3|.
CASSLEAIMGWGDTQYF
TGTGCCAGCAGCTTAGAGGCGATAATGGGATGGGGTGATACGCAGTATTTT
>.|TRBV19|TRBJ2-7|.
CASSMGETPYEQYF
TGTGCCAGTAGTATGGGGGAAACACCTTACGAGCAGTACTTC
>.|TRBV20-1|TRBJ2-7|TRBD2
CSANLAGGSSYEQYF
TGCAGTGCAAATCTAGCGGGAGGTAGCTCCTACGAGCAGTACTTC
>few|TRBV27|TRBJ2-3|TRBD2
CASSLWARGVGTDTQYF
TGTGCCAGCAGTTTATGGGCCCGGGGGGTGGGCACAGATACGCAGTATTTT
>.|TRBV20-1|TRBJ1-2|.
CSARDSGHGNYGYTF
TGCAGTGCTAGAGATTCAGGACATGGTAACTATGGCTACACCTTC
>.|TRBV6-2/TRBV6-3|TRBJ2-7|TRBD2
CASRVTSGIGYEQYF
TGTGCCAGCAGGGTGACTAGCGGGATTGGCTACGAGCAGTACTTC
>.|TRBV24-1|TRBJ2-1|.
CATSDSNWNYLTRSYNEQFF
TGTGCCACCAGTGACTCAAACTGGAATTACTTGACTAGATCCTACAATGAGCAGTTCTTC
>.|TRBV5-6|TRBJ2-7|TRBD2
CASSLAGGVYEQYF
TGTGCCAGCAGCTTGGCGGGGGGGGTCTACGAGCAGTACTTC
>.|TRBV6-1|TRBJ2-7|TRBD2
CASSDRGGPYEQYF
TGTGCCAGCAGTGACCGCGGGGGGCCCTACGAGCAGTACTTC
>.|TRBV5-1|TRBJ1-3|.
CASMTQGNSGNTIYF
TGCGCCAGCATGACCCAGGGAAACTCTGGAAACACCATATATTTT
>.|TRBV6-1|TRBJ2-7|.
CVSSRDTDSQYF
TGTGTCAGCAGTAGGGACACGGATAGTCAGTACTTC
>many|TRBV20-1|TRBJ2-1|.
CSAPKGEGLNEQFF
TGCAGTGCCCCTAAGGGGGAGGGCCTCAATGAGCAGTTCTTC
>.|TRBV18|TRBJ1-1|.
CASSITGGRLSNTEAFF
TGTGCCAGCTCTATTACAGGCGGTAGGCTCTCGAACACTGAAGCTTTCTTT
>.|TRBV27|TRBJ2-7|TRBD1
CASSLQGTGRNEQYF
TGTGCCAGCAGTTTGCAGGGGACAGGACGAAACGAGCAGTACTTC
>.|TRBV6-1|TRBJ2-7|TRBD1
CASSETGTGADEQYF
TGTGCCAGCAGTGAAACCGGGACAGGCGCCGACGAGCAGTACTTC
>many|TRBV2|TRBJ1-4|.
CASSGLSWSEKLFF
TGTGCCAGCAGTGGACTCTCTTGGAGTGAAAAACTGTTTTTT
>few|TRBV6-1|TRBJ1-5|.
CASGDGSNQPQHF
TGTGCCAGCGGAGACGGGTCGAATCAGCCCCAGCATTTT
>.|TRBV7-8|TRBJ1-2|TRBD1
CASSFPGGVYGYTF
TGTGCCAGCAGCTTCCCAGGGGGCGTCTATGGCTACACCTTC
>many|TRBV11-1|TRBJ2-3|TRBD2
CASSLAAGGPDTQYF
TGTGCCAGCAGCTTAGCGGCGGGGGGGCCAGATACGCAGTATTTT
>few|TRBV12-3/TRBV12-4|TRBJ2-3|.
CASSSRRGGTDTQYF
TGTGCCAGCAGTTCCCGAAGGGGCGGGACAGATACGCAGTATTTT
>.|TRBV28|TRBJ1-2|.
CASSFEGRDYGYTF
TGTGCCAGCAGTTTCGAGGGGCGCGACTATGGCTACACCTTC
>.|TRBV2|TRBJ2-7|TRBD1
CASSQSRDRTTYEQYF
TGTGCCAGCAGCCAGTCCCGGGACAGGACGACCTACGAGCAGTACTTC
>.|TRBV30|TRBJ1-6|.
CAWKLLGSPLHF
TGTGCCTGGAAGCTTCTGGGTTCACCCCTCCACTTT
>.|TRBV12-3/TRBV12-4|TRBJ2-7|.
CASSREQGLEQYF
TGTGCCAGCAGCCGCGAACAGGGACTCGAGCAGTACTTC
>.|TRBV11-1|TRBJ2-3|TRBD2
CASSPSGSGADTQYF
TGTGCCAGCAGCCCAAGCGGGAGTGGAGCAGATACGCAGTATTTT
>few|TRBV6-1|TRBJ2-2|TRBD1
CASWDPGQGLNTGELFF
TGTGCCAGCTGGGATCCGGGACAGGGGTTAAACACCGGGGAGCTGTTTTTT
>.|TRBV6-1|TRBJ1-1|.
CASSNRPMNTEAFF
TGTGCCAGCAGTAACCGACCCATGAACACTGAAGCTTTCTTT
>.|TRBV5-6|TRBJ2-3|.
CASRAVGPADTQYF
TGTGCCAGCAGGGCCGTGGGTCCCGCAGATACGCAGTATTTT
>many|TRBV20-1|TRBJ1-1|.
CSAREGPTEAFF
TGCAGTGCTAGGGAGGGTCCGACTGAAGCTTTCTTT
>few|TRBV19|TRBJ2-7|TRBD1
CASSITGTGRDEQYF
TGTGCCAGTAGTATCACCGGGACAGGGAGGGACGAGCAGTACTTC
>medium-sized|TRBV6-1|TRBJ1-5|TRBD1
CASSRDRAWSQHF
TGTGCCAGCAGCAGGGACAGGGCATGGTCCCAGCATTTT